Given below is one T cell receptor beta chain in context. Its antigen is unknown. CDR1 and CDR2 (germline): LGHDT, YNNKEL (reference sequence). CDR3 size: 14 residues. Deletions cut 4 bases from V and 0 bases from J, with 9 bases between. The source of the sample is a study of vaccination effects on CD4 cells after COVID-19. General study points: Long after vaccination, the clones induced by infection and by vaccine shrank markedly in size.

Measured with immunoSEQ multiplex PCR; TCRdb has only the in-frame clones, and not every one. The table has tens of thousands of clones, around two thirds seen once. Under the ViraFEST assay, PBMC were stimulated with viral peptide pools so that antigen-specific CD4+ T cells expanded. Sequencing was performed afterwards. Around day 10 of culture, CD4+ T cells were separated out. Two doses of either BNT162b2 or mRNA-1273 were given to each participant. This chain connects TRBV3-1 (or the pseudogene TRBV3-2) to TRBJ1-1; D not certain. This receptor was taken from a human donor who received a COVID-19 vaccine. The sample here was CD4+ T cells from PBMCs cultured with HCoV-229E spike peptides, taken after COVID-19 vaccination. CDR3 protein: CASSRGSVNTEAFF. The CDR3, as DNA: TGTGCCAGCAGCCGCGGCAGCGTGAACACTGAAGCTTTCTTT.